This TCR beta chain emerged from a study of blood T cell repertoires in COVID-19. Study summary: Acute and convalescent COVID-19 specimens originated in the United States, Italy and Spain.

Some clones are missing from TCRdb's copy, which holds only in-frame ones; the method was immunoSEQ multiplex PCR. Among more than 400,000 clones listed, 80% to 95% were seen once. Germline CDR1 reads SGHRS; CDR2 reads YFSETQ. This CDR3 is 15 amino acids long. V lost 4 bases, J lost 6 bases, and 16 bases lay in between. Enrollees, about 18 to 89 years old, lived in 24 US areas. Categorization into cohorts depended on clinical history that participants reported. Donors in Cohort 3 counted as recovered after two negative PCRs, clearance, or symptom resolution. The receptor comes from a man aged 18-30 years who had recovered from COVID-19. The chain employs TRBV5-1 and TRBJ1-4; tentatively, D is TRBD1 (6 bases). Input material: PBMCs or T cells enriched from blood (not recorded which). CDR3 bases: TGCGCCAGCAGCGTAGGACAGTCCGGAGATGAAAAACTGTTTTTT. Its protein product is CASSVGQSGDEKLFF.